A selection of T cell receptor beta chains follows, all from one sample in a study of blood T cell repertoires in COVID-19. Sequenced by immunoSEQ multiplex PCR; TCRdb stores in-frame clones only, minus some. The data hold about 46,000 clones, with approximately 83% observed a single time. The specimen sequenced was peripheral blood. Receptor source: a woman of 80 years or more with COVID-19, enrolled during active disease. Each CDR3 is given with its conserved first and last residue. The order of the fields is D gene, J gene, clone size, V gene, CDR3 DNA, CDR3 protein. The D gene is left open where the match is weak. Clone size is stated in some rows and not others, as once, few, many or a class when expanded.

D: NA
J: TRBJ2-5
size: NA
V: TRBV5-4
DNA: TGTGCCAGCAGCCCACTAGGGAGAACAGAGACCCAGTACTTC
CDR3: CASSPLGRTETQYF

D: NA
J: TRBJ2-3
size: NA
V: TRBV2
DNA: TGTGCCAGCAGCCCTAGCACAGATACGCAGTATTTT
CDR3: CASSPSTDTQYF

D: TRBD1
J: TRBJ2-7
size: NA
V: TRBV15
DNA: TGTGCCACCCGGGGGGACAGGGCCTACGAGCAGTACTTC
CDR3: CATRGDRAYEQYF

D: NA
J: TRBJ2-7
size: NA
V: TRBV27
DNA: TGTGCCAGCAGTACTACCATTAACTACGAGCAGTACTTC
CDR3: CASSTTINYEQYF

D: TRBD2
J: TRBJ2-3
size: NA
V: TRBV4-2
DNA: TGTGCCAGCAGCCAACTCGCTTTAAGCGGGGGGGGAGATACGCAGTATTTT
CDR3: CASSQLALSGGGDTQYF

D: NA
J: TRBJ2-2
size: NA
V: TRBV11-3
DNA: TGTGCCAGCAGCTTAGGGACGAAGGGACTGCACGGGGAGCTGTTTTTT
CDR3: CASSLGTKGLHGELFF

D: TRBD1
J: TRBJ1-5
size: NA
V: TRBV20-1
DNA: TGCAGTGCTAGTCAGGGGGCCAGCAATCAGCCCCAGCATTTT
CDR3: CSASQGASNQPQHF

D: NA
J: TRBJ2-2
size: once
V: TRBV18
DNA: TGTGCCAGCTCACCAACAGCAGGGAACACCGGGGAGCTGTTTTTT
CDR3: CASSPTAGNTGELFF

D: TRBD1
J: TRBJ2-5
size: NA
V: TRBV24-1
DNA: TGTGCCACCAGTGATTTCAGACAGGGGGCGGAGACCCAGTACTTC
CDR3: CATSDFRQGAETQYF

D: NA
J: TRBJ1-1
size: NA
V: TRBV28
DNA: TGTGCCAGCAGTCGAGGACGGGGCACTGAAGCTTTCTTT
CDR3: CASSRGRGTEAFF

D: NA
J: TRBJ1-1
size: NA
V: TRBV5-1
DNA: TGCGCCAGCAGCTTGGAACCGGTAAGGGGTGAAGCTTTCTTT
CDR3: CASSLEPVRGEAFF

D: NA
J: TRBJ2-2
size: NA
V: TRBV28
DNA: TGTGCCAGCAAGGGGCCATCCGGGGAGCTGTTTTTT
CDR3: CASKGPSGELFF

D: TRBD1
J: TRBJ2-1
size: NA
V: TRBV19
DNA: TGTGCCAGTAGTATTATCTACGGGACAGATAATTACAATGAGCAGTTCTTC
CDR3: CASSIIYGTDNYNEQFF

D: TRBD1
J: TRBJ1-1
size: NA
V: TRBV10-3
DNA: TGTGCCATCAGTGGGCCAACAGGGGGCGGCACTGAAGCTTTCTTT
CDR3: CAISGPTGGGTEAFF

D: TRBD2
J: TRBJ2-1
size: NA
V: TRBV5-4
DNA: TGTGCCAGCAGCCCAGGGACTAGCGGGGGGTCCTCCTACAATGAGCAGTTCTTC
CDR3: CASSPGTSGGSSYNEQFF

D: TRBD1
J: TRBJ1-4
size: NA
V: TRBV6-5
DNA: TGTGCCAGCCTAGACAGGGGCAAAAATGAAAAACTGTTTTTT
CDR3: CASLDRGKNEKLFF

D: TRBD2
J: TRBJ2-5
size: few
V: TRBV18
DNA: TGTGCCAGCTCACCAGTCGGTCTAGCGGGGGCTCTTGGAGAGACCCAGTACTTC
CDR3: CASSPVGLAGALGETQYF

D: TRBD2
J: TRBJ2-5
size: few
V: TRBV3-1/TRBV3-2
DNA: TGTGCCAGCAGCCAAGTGAGACTAGCTGAGACCCAGTACTTC
CDR3: CASSQVRLAETQYF

D: TRBD1
J: TRBJ2-2
size: NA
V: TRBV6-5
DNA: TGTGCCAGCAAACGACAGGGGTCCATCACCGGGGAGCTGTTTTTT
CDR3: CASKRQGSITGELFF

D: NA
J: TRBJ1-1
size: NA
V: TRBV12-3/TRBV12-4
DNA: TGTGCCAGGCCACAGGAAGCTTTCTTT
CDR3: CARPQEAFF

D: TRBD1
J: TRBJ1-5
size: NA
V: TRBV19
DNA: TGTGCCAGTAGGGGGACAGGGGGCGGCAATCAGCCCCAGCATTTT
CDR3: CASRGTGGGNQPQHF

D: TRBD2
J: TRBJ2-3
size: NA
V: TRBV4-2
DNA: TGTGCCAGCAGCCAAGTCGGGCTAGCGGGGGGGCTTATCACAGATACGCAGTATTTT
CDR3: CASSQVGLAGGLITDTQYF

D: TRBD1
J: TRBJ2-1
size: NA
V: TRBV27
DNA: TGTGCCAGCAGTTGGACAGGGGGCGCGAGGAATGAGCAGTTCTTC
CDR3: CASSWTGGARNEQFF

D: NA
J: TRBJ1-4
size: few
V: TRBV7-8
DNA: TGTGCCAGCAGCCAACAAGCTCGGACAGTTGAAAAACTGTTTTTT
CDR3: CASSQQARTVEKLFF

D: TRBD1
J: TRBJ2-7
size: NA
V: TRBV6-5
DNA: TGTGCCAGCAGCGCGACGGACAGGGGGCTATACGAGCAGTACTTC
CDR3: CASSATDRGLYEQYF

D: NA
J: TRBJ1-1
size: NA
V: TRBV15
DNA: TGTGCCACCAGCAGAGGGCGGGGCAGAGACACTGAAGCTTTCTTT
CDR3: CATSRGRGRDTEAFF

D: NA
J: TRBJ1-3
size: NA
V: TRBV19
DNA: TGTGCCAGTAGTATGGGACAATCCTACTCTGGAAACACCATATATTTT
CDR3: CASSMGQSYSGNTIYF

D: NA
J: TRBJ2-3
size: NA
V: TRBV5-6
DNA: TGTGCCAGCAGCCGAGGAACTAGCACAGATACGCAGTATTTT
CDR3: CASSRGTSTDTQYF

D: NA
J: TRBJ2-1
size: NA
V: TRBV7-3
DNA: TGTGCCAGCAGCTTAACTGGGGGCGCTTACGACAATGAGCAGTTCTTC
CDR3: CASSLTGGAYDNEQFF

D: NA
J: TRBJ2-1
size: NA
V: TRBV11-3
DNA: TGTGCCAGCAGCTTAGGGGGCCTGCGGGGGCAAAACAATGAGCAGTTCTTC
CDR3: CASSLGGLRGQNNEQFF

D: NA
J: TRBJ2-3
size: NA
V: TRBV12-3/TRBV12-4
DNA: TGTGCCAGCAGTGCCTCAGGGACAGATACGCAGTATTTT
CDR3: CASSASGTDTQYF

D: NA
J: TRBJ2-5
size: NA
V: TRBV6-5
DNA: TGTGCCAGCAGGGCGCCACGGGAGTCGCGGGAGACCCAGTACTTC
CDR3: CASRAPRESRETQYF

D: TRBD1
J: TRBJ2-5
size: NA
V: TRBV3-1/TRBV3-2
DNA: TGTGCCAGCAGCCAAAGTGACAGGGCAGAGACCCAGTACTTC
CDR3: CASSQSDRAETQYF

D: TRBD2
J: TRBJ2-3
size: NA
V: TRBV19
DNA: TGTGCCAGTAGTATAGCCTCTCAGACGGGACTACATACGCAGTATTTT
CDR3: CASSIASQTGLHTQYF

D: NA
J: TRBJ1-3
size: NA
V: TRBV5-1
DNA: TGCGCCAGCAGCTTCCAAACAGGGACCGGAAACACCATATATTTT
CDR3: CASSFQTGTGNTIYF

D: NA
J: TRBJ1-2
size: few
V: TRBV7-9
DNA: TGTGCCAGCAGCCCCCTACCCGGGGACATTGGGGTCTTCTATGGCTACACCTTC
CDR3: CASSPLPGDIGVFYGYTF

D: NA
J: TRBJ2-5
size: NA
V: TRBV4-1
DNA: TGCGCCACCACCGTCAGGGGCGGCCTTTCAGAGACCCAGTACTTC
CDR3: CATTVRGGLSETQYF

D: TRBD2
J: TRBJ2-3
size: NA
V: TRBV4-2
DNA: TGTGCCAGCAGCCAAGTCTCCCTAGCGGGGTCAGATACGCAGTATTTT
CDR3: CASSQVSLAGSDTQYF

D: TRBD2
J: TRBJ2-7
size: NA
V: TRBV6-5
DNA: TGTGCCAGCAGTAAACTAGCGGGGCACTACGAGCAGTACTTC
CDR3: CASSKLAGHYEQYF

D: NA
J: TRBJ2-3
size: NA
V: TRBV7-3
DNA: TGTGCCAGCAGCTTAGGAAGTAGGGGCAGAGGGGGAGATACGCAGTATTTT
CDR3: CASSLGSRGRGGDTQYF

D: NA
J: TRBJ2-5
size: NA
V: TRBV9
DNA: TGTGCCAGCAGCGCCTTTGGGAGCGGGTTCCAAGAGACCCAGTACTTC
CDR3: CASSAFGSGFQETQYF